This section outlines one T cell receptor beta chain sequence together with its context. Antigen: not known. TCRdb keeps only in-frame clones here, not all; method: immunoSEQ multiplex PCR. Of 7,000 or so clones in the sample, approximately 88% were seen once. The CDR3 totals 15 residues. CDR1 and CDR2 (germline): MNHEY, SMNVEV (reference sequence). Deletions cut 0 bases from V and 6 bases from J, with 15 bases between. These data belong to a study of T cell clonotyping in hematopoietic cell transplantation. Findings and limits, study-wide: Few recipient clonotypes overlapped donors; over 97% were de novo at given depth.

The chain uses TRBV27 and TRBJ2-7, with TRBD1 as a possible D gene (5 bases). The TCR comes from a male patient between 18 and 35 years old who had an allogeneic stem cell transplant from a related donor, so the T cells may come from the graft donor. Some clones in this sample may be carry-over from other donors' samples. Sequenced material: PBMCs, taken 100 days after allogeneic stem cell transplant. The CDR3 spells CASSLSRSRAGEQYV. The CDR3 DNA is TGTGCCAGCAGTTTATCGAGGTCCAGGGCCGGCGAGCAGTACGTC.